This TCR beta chain was sequenced during a study of cytomegalovirus exposure and HLA in healthy donors (TCRdb year 2017). Broadly, across the study: An earlier analysis of under 600 of the donors reported approximately 290 Gb of sequence data and some 120 million unique TCR beta sequences from about 179 million T cells. In the later analysis, no new phenotypic data were used to find candidate immune exposures; instead, reliance was placed on TCR beta sequences and their occurrence across donors. In an earlier analysis of over 550 of the donors, high-throughput TCR beta sequencing was used to judge whether each TCR beta V gene segment behaved as functional or pseudogenic. A later analysis re-analyzed previously published TCR beta repertoires from about 730 donors and added high-resolution HLA genotyping to study TCR occurrence patterns. The aim of the study was to test whether cataloging public T cell receptors could identify signatures of past pathogen exposure. To predict cytomegalovirus infection status, the study combined high-throughput TCR immunosequencing, statistical association of individual TCRs with disease status, and machine learning. Among about 410 genotyped donors of the cohort, an average of roughly 230,000 unique TCR beta nucleotide sequences was sequenced per donor, of which roughly 18% were non-productive. A later genetic analysis took genome-wide SNP genotypes for about three fifths of the 666 donors and used that subset as a discovery cohort. Alongside the repertoire data, information on donor age, sex, ethnicity and CMV serostatus was compiled. About five DR-DQ haplotypes were treated as single units for association and clustering because of strong linkage in the cohort. Every discovery cohort repertoire had been produced on one sequencing platform. HLA typing included class I and class II loci at four-digit resolution. An early release that covered about 600 HLA-typed donors contained approximately 300 gigabases of sequencing data and around 80 million unique TCR sequences. Typing coverage differed by locus: A, B, C, DRB1 and DQB1 were typed in roughly 620-640 donors, DQA1 in approximately 520, DPA1 in approximately 600, and DPB1 in just under 480. A separate validation cohort of about 110 different subjects was used in addition to the roughly 620-subject first cohort. The T cell repertoires of under 700 subjects were profiled by immunosequencing and related to cytomegalovirus serostatus. The genetic ancestry cluster associated with self-reported Caucasian donors included over 80% of the 300 to 400 genotyped donors. Overall results and qualifications from the work: A cluster of highly shared sequence variants was judged likely to represent a technical artifact of the sequencing pipeline. HLA typing was unavailable for some donors at each locus, so association tests used only the typed subset. A later genetic analysis associated a missense DCLRE1C variant with V-gene and J-gene trimming of TCR beta chains, and an independent cohort replicated the association. In a later analysis, HLA-associated TCR beta chains showed more clonal expansion and lower generation probabilities than non-associated chains that were equally common. An earlier analysis of some 560 of the donors showed that most TCR beta V segments appeared in productive rearrangements either about 87% or about 30% of the time, which broadly matched IMGT annotations. It was suggested by the authors that the approach could potentially be generalized to other disease states and immunological phenotypes. In a later analysis, several top co-occurrence clusters were reported to appear linked to parvovirus B19, influenza, CMV and Epstein-Barr virus. The classifier was reported to diagnose cytomegalovirus status with high specificity and sensitivity in both the original and validation cohorts. Specific HLA alleles were associated with 15,000 to 20,000 TCR beta sequences at a false discovery rate of 0.05 in a later analysis. Compared with the approximately 600-donor mean, donors in an Asian-associated ancestry cluster had fewer N-insertions in productive TCRs, according to a later genetic analysis. A total of 150 or so TCR beta chains were listed by the study as associated with cytomegalovirus. About 15 rarely observed V segments, including chromosome 9 orphons, were excluded from the earlier analysis of some 590 of the donors because counts were too low. In a later analysis, the rate of TCR association differed among HLA loci, with DRB1 alleles having the most associated TCRs and HLA-C alleles having the fewest. When HLA alleles, especially DR and DQ, strongly co-occurred, TCR associations were difficult to assign to individual alleles. A further reported finding was that TCR beta sequences accurately predicted the HLA-A and HLA-B alleles for most subjects in the first cohort. The cohort was sequenced for TCR beta chains only, and without alpha or paired-chain data the features that could be detected were limited. A few of the identified cytomegalovirus-associated TCR beta chains were confirmed in vitro to be specific for cytomegalovirus antigens. Most TCR sequences were seen in very few donors, while some public TCRs were found in many individuals. Linkage disequilibrium might explain the correlated functional status among segregating V segments, but an unknown experimental factor could not be ruled out. The only immune exposure information available for the cohort was CMV serostatus. Sequencing depth was assumed to be roughly uniform across donors in the presence/absence analyses, though that assumption may not hold. In a later analysis, most CMV-associated TCR beta chains were found to appear HLA-restricted, with HLA associations seemingly driven largely by CMV exposure.

This clone came up a few times. Which antigen it targets is not known. Base quality data are lacking; no much larger clone is found one base away. The library came from the immunoSEQ multiplex PCR assay. For the multiplex PCR, a mixture combining 60 forward primers for TCR Vbeta segments and 13 reverse primers for TCR Jbeta segments was used. A multiplex PCR assay on genomic DNA amplified the CDR3 region of rearranged TCR beta genes. Amplified TCR beta libraries were sequenced as 87-base-pair reads on the Illumina HiSeq System. On the authors' methods: In a later analysis, tens of millions of unique TCR beta chains were counted across the 650 to 700 repertoires, and roughly 10 million of these chains were shared by at least two donors. Raw reads were error-corrected and collapsed into unique sequences with a nearest-neighbor algorithm that merged closely related sequences to remove PCR and sequencing errors. Alignment of CDR3 sequences to IMGT reference sequences was used to assign V, D and J gene segments. Each retained sequence needed at least a six-nucleotide match to both a V gene segment and a J gene segment. Rearrangements were classified as productive when the CDR3 lacked stop codons and remained in frame with V and J, and all other rearrangements were classified as non-productive. Following IMGT convention, CDR3 was defined as the stretch from the second conserved V-encoded cysteine to the conserved J-encoded phenylalanine. Sequences without an unambiguous match to a single V gene segment were excluded from the earlier analysis of a few hundred of the donors. An earlier analysis of under 750 of the donors called V segments functional above 56.7% productive rearrangements and segregating when the between-donor standard deviation exceeded 5%. A statistical classification framework was developed to diagnose cytomegalovirus status using the catalog of TCR beta chain sequences. In a later analysis, V and J genes were assigned by comparing TCR nucleotide sequences against IMGT/GENE-DB human TR gene sequences. Using the TCRdist pipeline, a later analysis assigned CDR3 sequences along with most-parsimonious VDJ recombination scenarios. In a later analysis, each TCR beta chain was defined by its CDR3 amino acid sequence together with its V-gene family, and reads without a unique V-gene family were excluded. To address suspected cross-contamination and a sequencing artifact, a later analysis removed some 620 highly shared, low-generation-probability nucleotide sequences. For each public chain, a later analysis derived a clonal expansion index from normalized ranks of inferred template counts within each repertoire. A later analysis computed generation probabilities with a VDJ recombination model fitted to out-of-frame rearrangements, and checked the results against IGoR. Hypergeometric tests were used in a later analysis to score TCR-TCR, TCR-HLA and TCR-CMV co-occurrence, with a repertoire-size bias correction applied to the TCR pairs. A later analysis estimated false discovery rates by permuting HLA or CMV assignments 20 times. In a later analysis, co-occurring TCRs were grouped using DBSCAN, and TCRdist sequence similarity was added for clustering within HLA-allele-positive subsets. Co-occurrence clustering excluded repertoires with fewer than 30,000 or more than 120,000 public chains, plus five with anomalous nucleotide sharing. TCRdb re-hosts the immuneACCESS table, in-frame sequences only. Its copies lack some clones; in the studies checked, an unresolved V gene accounts for under half of them, and the cause for the rest is not known. From that table come the V and J calls and clone size; the DNA was used to work out D and trimming. The sample table contains about 170,000 clones; only one count was recorded for about three quarters of them. Together, the top ten hold 5% to 8% of the sample.

In total, 630 or so healthy bone marrow donors made up the cohort. All cohort members were sampled while nominally healthy, although unrecorded immune exposures were likely present. The donor tested CMV seropositive, placing the donor among the 290 or so seropositive members of the cohort. A peripheral blood sample was provided by each donor, and peripheral blood mononuclear cells were used for TCR beta sequencing. Genomic DNA extraction from the blood cell samples was performed with the Qiagen DNeasy Blood Extraction Kit. The sequence came from a man aged 35 to 55 in good health and CMV-seropositive. Sample: PBMCs.

Here is the DNA: TGTGCCATCAGTGAACAGGGGGCTGTTAAGCCCCAGCATTTT. Translated, this gives CAISEQGAVKPQHF. The chain employs TRBV10-3 and TRBJ1-5, and TRBD1 aligns with 9 junction nucleotides. Spanning cysteine to phenylalanine, the CDR3 consists of 14 amino acids. CDR3 DNA only is kept here, 42 bases in frame from base 1. Germline trimming amounts to 3 bases on V and 8 bases on J, with 5 as the count of junction bases outside the gene matches. As encoded in the germline V gene, CDR1 is ENHRY while CDR2 is SYGVKD.